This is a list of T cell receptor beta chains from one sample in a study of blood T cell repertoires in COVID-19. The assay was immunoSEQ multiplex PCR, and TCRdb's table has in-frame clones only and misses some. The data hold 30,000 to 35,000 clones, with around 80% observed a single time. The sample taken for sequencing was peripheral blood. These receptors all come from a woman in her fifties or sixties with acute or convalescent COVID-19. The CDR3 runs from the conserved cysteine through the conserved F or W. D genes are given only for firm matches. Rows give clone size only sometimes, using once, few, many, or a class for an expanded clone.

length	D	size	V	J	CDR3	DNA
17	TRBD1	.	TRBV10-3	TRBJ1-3	CAISVYLTGGSGNTIYF	TGTGCCATCAGTGTATATCTCACAGGGGGCTCTGGAAACACCATATATTTT
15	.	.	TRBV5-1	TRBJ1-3	CASSLAGVPGNTIYF	TGCGCCAGCAGCTTGGCCGGTGTCCCTGGAAACACCATATATTTT
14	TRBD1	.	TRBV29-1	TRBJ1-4	CSFKGGSSNEKLFF	TGCAGCTTTAAAGGGGGCTCGAGTAATGAAAAACTGTTTTTT
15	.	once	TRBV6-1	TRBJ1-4	CASSELRGASEKLFF	TGTGCCAGCAGTGAATTACGGGGGGCAAGTGAAAAACTGTTTTTT
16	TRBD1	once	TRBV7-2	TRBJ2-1	CASSSRGQGPGNEQFF	TGTGCCAGCAGCTCCCGAGGACAGGGGCCCGGGAATGAGCAGTTCTTC
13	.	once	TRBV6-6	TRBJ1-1	CASSYTGQMGAFF	TGTGCCAGCAGTTACACCGGACAGATGGGAGCTTTCTTT
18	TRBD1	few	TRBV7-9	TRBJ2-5	CASSPEVGGQGLQETQYF	TGTGCCAGCAGCCCCGAGGTAGGGGGACAGGGTCTCCAAGAGACCCAGTACTTC
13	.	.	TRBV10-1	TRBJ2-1	CASSGETYNEQFF	TGCGCCAGCAGTGGCGAAACCTACAATGAGCAGTTCTTC
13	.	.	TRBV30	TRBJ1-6	CAWSVHRDSPLHF	TGTGCCTGGAGTGTACACAGGGATTCACCCCTCCACTTT
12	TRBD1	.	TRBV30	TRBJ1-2	CAWSQGAGGYTF	TGTGCCTGGAGCCAGGGGGCTGGGGGCTACACCTTC
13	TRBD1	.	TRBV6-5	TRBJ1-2	CASMTGPGYGYTF	TGTGCCAGCATGACAGGGCCGGGCTATGGCTACACCTTC
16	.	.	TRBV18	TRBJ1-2	CASSPLSLQGGYGYTF	TGTGCCAGCTCACCACTATCCCTACAGGGTGGCTATGGCTACACCTTC
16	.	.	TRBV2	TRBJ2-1	CASSDRQRMGDNEQFF	TGTGCCAGCAGCGATCGACAGAGAATGGGTGACAATGAGCAGTTCTTC
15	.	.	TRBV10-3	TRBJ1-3	CAISAEVNSGNTIYF	TGTGCCATCAGTGCGGAGGTAAACTCTGGAAACACCATATATTTT
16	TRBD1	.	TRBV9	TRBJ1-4	CASSVAGGRGNEKLFF	TGTGCCAGCAGCGTAGCCGGGGGCAGGGGGAATGAAAAACTGTTTTTT
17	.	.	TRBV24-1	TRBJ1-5	CATSDSLGGEGNQPQHF	TGTGCCACCAGTGATTCCCTCGGGGGTGAGGGCAATCAGCCCCAGCATTTT
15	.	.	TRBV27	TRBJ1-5	CASGSRGVGSQPQHF	TGTGCCAGCGGTTCCCGGGGAGTGGGTAGCCAGCCCCAGCATTTT
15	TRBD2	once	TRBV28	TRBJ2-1	CASSSRLAGYNEQFF	TGTGCCAGCAGCTCTCGACTAGCGGGATACAATGAGCAGTTCTTC
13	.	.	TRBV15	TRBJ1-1	CATSTSGETEAFF	TGTGCCACCAGCACATCAGGGGAGACTGAAGCTTTCTTT
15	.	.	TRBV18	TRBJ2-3	CASSSPIDGGDTQYF	TGTGCCAGCTCATCACCGATCGACGGGGGAGATACGCAGTATTTT
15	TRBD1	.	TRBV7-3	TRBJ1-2	CASSFLGQGASGYTF	TGTGCCAGCAGCTTCTTGGGACAGGGGGCAAGTGGCTACACCTTC
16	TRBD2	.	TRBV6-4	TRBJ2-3	CASSDELAGGLDTQYF	TGTGCCAGCAGTGATGAACTAGCGGGGGGGCTGGATACGCAGTATTTT
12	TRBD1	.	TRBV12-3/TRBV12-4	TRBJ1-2	CASSRTGAGYTF	TGTGCCAGCAGCCGGACAGGGGCAGGCTACACCTTC
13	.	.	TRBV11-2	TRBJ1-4	CASSLLAYEKLFF	TGTGCCAGCAGCTTATTAGCTTATGAAAAACTGTTTTTT
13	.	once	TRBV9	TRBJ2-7	CASSAFPSLEQYF	TGTGCCAGCAGCGCCTTTCCCTCCTTGGAGCAGTACTTC
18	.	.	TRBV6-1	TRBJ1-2	CASSEALQVRGGGTLDTF	TGTGCCAGCAGTGAAGCGCTTCAAGTGCGGGGAGGGGGAACCCTGGACACCTTC
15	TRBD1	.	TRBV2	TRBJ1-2	CASILQGAVYYGYTF	TGTGCCAGCATATTACAGGGGGCTGTATACTATGGCTACACCTTC
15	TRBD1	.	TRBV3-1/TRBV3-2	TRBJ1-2	CASSQASAGGYGYTF	TGTGCCAGCAGCCAAGCCTCCGCAGGGGGCTATGGCTACACCTTC
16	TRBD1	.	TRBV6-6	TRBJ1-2	CASSKDRDRLGYGYTF	TGTGCCAGCAGTAAGGACAGGGACCGCCTCGGCTATGGCTACACCTTC
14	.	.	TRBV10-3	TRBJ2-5	CAISSTGMQETQYF	TGTGCCATCAGTTCCACAGGGATGCAAGAGACCCAGTACTTC
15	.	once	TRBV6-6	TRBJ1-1	CASSYSAERATEAFF	TGTGCCAGCAGTTACTCGGCGGAGAGAGCCACTGAAGCTTTCTTT
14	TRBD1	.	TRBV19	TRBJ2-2	CASTFDRAGGELFF	TGTGCCAGTACTTTCGACAGGGCAGGCGGGGAGCTGTTTTTT
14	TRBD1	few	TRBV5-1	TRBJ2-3	CASSFGTGGDTQYF	TGCGCCAGCAGCTTTGGGACAGGCGGCGATACGCAGTATTTT
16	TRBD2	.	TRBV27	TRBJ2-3	CASSPRTSGGADTQYF	TGTGCCAGCAGTCCTCGGACTAGCGGGGGGGCAGATACGCAGTATTTT
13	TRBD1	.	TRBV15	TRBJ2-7	CATRRDRGHEQYF	TGTGCCACCAGGCGGGACAGGGGCCACGAGCAGTACTTC
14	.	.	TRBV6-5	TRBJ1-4	CASGADLRPEKLFF	TGTGCCAGCGGAGCGGACCTACGGCCTGAAAAACTGTTTTTT
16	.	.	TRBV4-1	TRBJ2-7	CASSDAWGPASYEQYF	TGCGCCAGCAGCGACGCCTGGGGGCCAGCGTCCTACGAGCAGTACTTC
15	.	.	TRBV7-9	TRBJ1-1	CASSPLEILNTEAFF	TGTGCCAGCAGCCCTCTAGAGATCCTTAACACTGAAGCTTTCTTT
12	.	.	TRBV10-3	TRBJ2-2	CASSKEDGELFF	TGTGCCAGTTCCAAGGAGGACGGGGAGCTGTTTTTT
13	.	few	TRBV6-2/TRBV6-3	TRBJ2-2	CASSSRNTGELFF	TGTGCCAGCAGTTCTCGGAACACCGGGGAGCTGTTTTTT
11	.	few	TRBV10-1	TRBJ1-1	CAGGGFTEAFF	TGCGCCGGGGGGGGATTCACTGAAGCTTTCTTT
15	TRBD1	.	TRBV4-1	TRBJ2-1	CASRDPQTGINEQFF	TGCGCCAGCCGGGATCCTCAGACAGGGATCAATGAGCAGTTCTTC